This T cell receptor beta chain was obtained from a study of T cells in Graves' hyperthyroidism and ophthalmopathy (dated by TCRdb to the late 2010s). Describing the broader study: Peripheral blood was sampled at the time of initial diagnosis, prior to any treatment. In about 6 Graves' hyperthyroidism patients, the study also compared T-cell repertoires from thyroid tissue with T-cell repertoires from blood. Prospective prediction of ophthalmopathy was tested in an independent validation cohort consisting of under 20 hyperthyroidism patients and around 16 patients who later progressed to ophthalmopathy. TCR Vbeta CDR3 sequencing of approximately 140 peripheral blood samples (more than 40 ophthalmopathy, 75 to 80 hyperthyroidism and about 17 progressor patients) is reported in the paper. The roughly 91 discovery patients were randomly divided into training and test sets at a 7:3 ratio. After sampling, hyperthyroidism patients received methimazole starting at 30 mg daily, and ophthalmopathy patients received high-dose intravenous methylprednisolone. To identify distinguishing TCR V-J signatures, a discovery cohort of around 100 patients was used, comprising 40 to 45 with Graves' ophthalmopathy and around 60 with stable Graves' hyperthyroidism. Overall results and qualifications from the work: In validation, the model predicted progression to ophthalmopathy a median of about 6.5 months before onset, with approximately 71% sensitivity and 72.22% specificity. In cross-validation, a model built on a 13 V-J signature told ophthalmopathy apart from stable hyperthyroidism with just under 90% sensitivity and approximately 81% specificity, and in testing the same model reached 80%/75%. Sample size was not statistically predetermined, and investigators were not blinded to group allocation. Most expanded thyroid clonotypes (frequency above 0.001) were also detected in blood, suggesting blood repertoires may reflect thyroid immune responses.

TCR beta CDR3 regions were amplified from RNA transcripts. The first round of RT-PCR for the TCR CDR3 was performed with the HTBI primer set and the Qiagen OneStep RT-PCR kit. A second multiplex PCR round built the libraries, followed by size selection and purification. Sequencing of the libraries was done on an Illumina HiSeq2000 using paired-end 100 bp reads. The published analysis was carried out like this. SOAPnuke was used to process the raw data, with reads discarded if the reads contained adapters or uncalled bases, had a mean Phred below 15, or lacked an exact constant-primer or identifier match. COPE v1.2.5 was used to merge the high-quality paired reads, and each unique nucleotide sequence was defined as a clonotype. Clonotypes were aligned to IMGT TRBV, TRBD and TRBJ reference segments using MiTCR v1.1. The analysis included only V-J combinations with a frequency above 0.0001, which together covered roughly 99% of the repertoires. The TCS score was defined as F50 (clonal expansion) divided by E x V (chaos), with BLOSUM62-based TCRdist calculated between CDR3 peptides within each V-J. Welch's t-statistics and random forest reduced roughly 500 V-J features to about 12, which were used in a naive Bayes classifier (R e1071). TCRdb reanalyzed the raw reads on its own, using fastp at Q25 for trimming and MiXCR for clone calling, and kept in-frame beta chains. For every CDR3 protein sequence, its rows merge into one entry that carries the most common genes and DNA. These V and J calls derive from TCRdb rather than the authors' analysis. A total of 490,000 or so distinct CDR3 sequences appear in this sample, around a fifth of them only once. Less than 65% of the sample comes from the top ten.

This clonotype was counted a few times. Its cognate antigen has yet to be identified. There are no base qualities to consult, and no much larger clone falls within one base. In the ophthalmopathy patients, disease was moderately to severely active, with a Clinical Activity Score of 3 or more, a NOSPECS grade of 4 or more, and a duration of less than 3 months. Any patient with an uncontrolled infection, another autoimmune disease, pregnancy or lactation was excluded. Diagnoses were established on the basis of clinical symptoms, serum thyroxine and TRAb, thyroid ultrasound, and orbital computed tomography. Ficoll-Paque density gradient centrifugation was used to isolate PBMCs from under 11 ml of fresh peripheral blood. Total RNA was extracted with Trizol reagent, and quality was checked on an Agilent 2100 Bioanalyzer. Sequencing was done on a sample of blood. This clonotype originated in a woman in her 70s with Graves' ophthalmopathy.

The CDR3 reads as follows: CASSYDGTGIFADTQYF. The DNA sequence follows: TGTGCCAGCAGTTATGATGGGACAGGGATTTTCGCAGATACGCAGTATTTT. The chain joins TRBV6-1 to TRBJ2-3; 9 bases in the junction line up with TRBD1. The CDR3 numbers 17 residues from cysteine through phenylalanine. Only the CDR3 portion is preserved as DNA: 51 bases, with reading frame beginning at the first base. Per the germline V gene, MNHNS is the CDR1 and SASEGT is the CDR2. For this chain, trimming is 5 bases at the V end and 4 bases at the J end, and the number of junction bases without a gene match is 13.